Here is one T cell receptor (beta chain) with its context. Antigen unknown. The data stem from a study of cytomegalovirus exposure and HLA in healthy donors. General study findings and limits: Later analysis identified several of the most significant clusters that appeared linked to common viral pathogens. Overall, around 160 TCR beta chains were annotated as cytomegalovirus-associated.

From germline, CDR1 is MNHNS and CDR2 SASEGT. The CDR3 covers 14 residues. The trim removed 6 bases at V and 2 bases at J, leaving 4 bases unmatched. The PCR employed 60 Vbeta primers together with 13 Jbeta primers. Data came from immunoSEQ multiplex PCR; TCRdb stores just in-frame clones and leaves some out. In the table there are 80,000 to 100,000 clones, around 72% of which are singletons. Source material: PBMCs. The receptor was derived from a man between 40 and 49 years old in good health and CMV-seronegative. The V and J genes are TRBV6-1 and TRBJ2-5, with 9 bases that match TRBD1. CDR3 in DNA: TGTGCCAGCAGGGATGACAGGGGGCAAGAGACCCAGTACTTC. It is translated as CASRDDRGQETQYF.